A selection of T cell receptor beta chains follows, all from one sample in a study of graft-versus-host responses after intestinal transplantation. The method was immunoSEQ multiplex PCR; TCRdb's version includes in-frame clones alone and lacks a portion of them. This table has under 9,000 clones, 33% appearing once. Here the sequenced sample was alloreactive CD8+ T cells from a mixed lymphocyte reaction culture, taken before transplantation. Receptor source: a human patient who was an organ donor for intestinal transplantation. Both conserved end residues are part of each CDR3. D genes are given only for firm matches. Part of the rows lack a size; the others show once, few, many or a class for expanded clones.

>.|TRBJ1-1|TRBD1|TRBV4-1
CASSDRDTEAFF
TGCGCCAGCAGTGACAGGGACACTGAAGCTTTCTTT
>.|TRBJ2-5|.|TRBV4-3
CASSQGPAGQETQYF
TGCGCCAGCAGCCAAGGTCCGGCAGGCCAAGAGACCCAGTACTTC
>few|TRBJ2-3|TRBD2|TRBV6-5
CASSLAGWVSDTQYF
TGTGCCAGCAGTCTAGCGGGATGGGTGTCAGATACGCAGTATTTT
>.|TRBJ2-7|.|TRBV21-1
CASSPAQTSASSYEQYF
TGTGCCAGCAGCCCGGCCCAGACTAGCGCGAGCTCCTACGAGCAGTACTTC
>few|TRBJ1-2|TRBD1|TRBV12-5
CASYRGNGYTF
TGTGCTAGTTACAGGGGCAATGGCTACACCTTC
>.|TRBJ2-1|TRBD1|TRBV13
CASSWAGDRGLYNEQFF
TGTGCCAGCAGCTGGGCCGGAGACAGGGGGCTATACAATGAGCAGTTCTTC
>.|TRBJ2-7|TRBD1|TRBV5-1
CASTWGTGGREQYF
TGCGCCAGCACCTGGGGGACAGGGGGTAGGGAGCAGTACTTC
>.|TRBJ2-1|.|TRBV19
CASVVNNEQFF
TGTGCCAGCGTAGTGAACAATGAGCAGTTCTTC
>.|TRBJ2-7|TRBD2|TRBV5-4
CASRPGLAVLEQYF
TGTGCCAGCAGACCGGGACTAGCGGTTCTTGAGCAGTACTTC
>.|TRBJ1-5|.|TRBV28
CASSYGGAINQPQHF
TGTGCCAGCAGTTATGGGGGGGCGATTAATCAGCCCCAGCATTTT
>.|TRBJ1-1|.|TRBV28
CASSLVGWGDTEAFF
TGTGCCAGCAGTTTAGTAGGTTGGGGGGACACTGAAGCTTTCTTT
>medium-sized|TRBJ2-3|.|TRBV29-1
CSVEDWRDTQYF
TGCAGCGTTGAAGATTGGCGGGATACGCAGTATTTT
>.|TRBJ1-2|.|TRBV2
CASTLLFRNYGYTF
TGTGCCAGCACTCTGCTATTTCGAAACTATGGCTACACCTTC
>few|TRBJ1-1|.|TRBV25-1
CASSESPSGMNTEAFF
TGTGCCAGCAGTGAATCCCCTAGCGGGATGAACACTGAAGCTTTCTTT
>few|TRBJ1-1|.|TRBV25-1
CASSEVTATEAFF
TGTGCCAGCAGTGAAGTGACAGCCACTGAAGCTTTCTTT
>.|TRBJ2-1|TRBD2|TRBV7-9
CASSPTSAAVDEQFF
TGTGCCAGCAGCCCGACTAGCGCCGCTGTCGATGAGCAGTTCTTC
>few|TRBJ1-2|TRBD1|TRBV7-9
CASSPLPGGINYGYTF
TGTGCCAGCAGCCCACTCCCAGGGGGCATCAACTATGGCTACACCTTC